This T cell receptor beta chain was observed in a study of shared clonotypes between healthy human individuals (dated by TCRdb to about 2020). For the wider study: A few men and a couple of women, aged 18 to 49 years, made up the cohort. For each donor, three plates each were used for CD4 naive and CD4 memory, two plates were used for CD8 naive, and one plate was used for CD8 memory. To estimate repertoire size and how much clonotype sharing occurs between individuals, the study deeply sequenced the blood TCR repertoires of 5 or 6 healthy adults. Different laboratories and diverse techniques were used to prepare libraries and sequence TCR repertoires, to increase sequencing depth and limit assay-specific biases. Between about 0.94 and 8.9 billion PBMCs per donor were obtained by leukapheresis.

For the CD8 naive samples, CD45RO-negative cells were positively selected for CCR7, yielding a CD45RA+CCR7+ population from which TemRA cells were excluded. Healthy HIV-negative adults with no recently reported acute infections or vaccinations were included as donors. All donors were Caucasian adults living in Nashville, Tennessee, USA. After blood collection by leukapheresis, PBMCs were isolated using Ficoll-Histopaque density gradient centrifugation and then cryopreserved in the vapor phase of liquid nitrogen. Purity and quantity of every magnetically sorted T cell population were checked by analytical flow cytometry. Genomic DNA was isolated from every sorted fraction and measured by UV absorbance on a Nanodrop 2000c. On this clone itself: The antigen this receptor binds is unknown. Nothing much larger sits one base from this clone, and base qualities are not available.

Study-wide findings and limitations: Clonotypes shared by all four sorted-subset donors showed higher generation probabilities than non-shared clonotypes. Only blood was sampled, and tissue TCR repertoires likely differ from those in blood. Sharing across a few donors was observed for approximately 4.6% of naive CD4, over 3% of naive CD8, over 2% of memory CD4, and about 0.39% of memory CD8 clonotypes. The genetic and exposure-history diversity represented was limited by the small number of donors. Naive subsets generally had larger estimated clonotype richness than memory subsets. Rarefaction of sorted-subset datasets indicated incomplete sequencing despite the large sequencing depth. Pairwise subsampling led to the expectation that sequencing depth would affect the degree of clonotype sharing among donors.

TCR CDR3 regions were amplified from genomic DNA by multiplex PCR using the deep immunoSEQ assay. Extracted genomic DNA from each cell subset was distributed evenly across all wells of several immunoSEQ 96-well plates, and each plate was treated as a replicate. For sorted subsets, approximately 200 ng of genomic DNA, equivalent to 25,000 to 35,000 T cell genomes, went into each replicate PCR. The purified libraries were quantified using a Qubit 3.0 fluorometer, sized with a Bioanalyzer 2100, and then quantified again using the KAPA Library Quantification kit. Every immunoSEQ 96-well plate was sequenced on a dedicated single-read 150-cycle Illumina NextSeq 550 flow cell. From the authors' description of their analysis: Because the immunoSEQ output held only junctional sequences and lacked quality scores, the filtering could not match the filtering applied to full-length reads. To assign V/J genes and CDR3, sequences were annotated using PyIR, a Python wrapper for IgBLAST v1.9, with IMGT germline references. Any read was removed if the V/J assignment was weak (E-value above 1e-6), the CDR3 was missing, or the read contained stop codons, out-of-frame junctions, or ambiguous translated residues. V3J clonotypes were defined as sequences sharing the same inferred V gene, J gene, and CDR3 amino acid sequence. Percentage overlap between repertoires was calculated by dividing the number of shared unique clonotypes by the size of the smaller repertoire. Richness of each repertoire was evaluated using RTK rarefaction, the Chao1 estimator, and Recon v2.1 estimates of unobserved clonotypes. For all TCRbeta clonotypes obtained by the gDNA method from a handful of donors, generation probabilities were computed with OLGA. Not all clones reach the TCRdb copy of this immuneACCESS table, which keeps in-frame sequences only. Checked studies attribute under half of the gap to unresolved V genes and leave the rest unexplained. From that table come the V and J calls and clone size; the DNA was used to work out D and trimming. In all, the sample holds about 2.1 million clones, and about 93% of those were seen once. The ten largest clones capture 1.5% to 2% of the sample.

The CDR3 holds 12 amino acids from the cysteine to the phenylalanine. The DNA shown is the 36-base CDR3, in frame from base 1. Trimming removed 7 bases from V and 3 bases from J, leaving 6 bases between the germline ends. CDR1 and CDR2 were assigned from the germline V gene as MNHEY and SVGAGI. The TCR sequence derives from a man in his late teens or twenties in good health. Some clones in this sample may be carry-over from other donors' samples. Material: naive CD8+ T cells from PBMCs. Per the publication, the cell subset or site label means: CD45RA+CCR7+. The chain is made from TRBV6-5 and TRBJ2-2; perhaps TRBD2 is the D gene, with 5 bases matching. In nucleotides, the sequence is TGTGCCAGCATCGGGGACACCGGGGAGCTGTTTTTT. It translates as CASIGDTGELFF.